A single sample is the source of the 17 T cell receptor beta chains below, sequenced in a study of cytomegalovirus exposure and HLA in healthy donors. A multiplex PCR was run with 60 Vbeta primers and 13 Jbeta primers. Produced via immunoSEQ multiplex PCR; TCRdb's table is partial and in-frame only. The table records about 69,000 clones, roughly 74% of them present only once. The sample consisted of PBMCs. Source of these receptors: a woman aged 55-69 years in good health and CMV-seropositive.

This chain joins TRBV4-2 and TRBJ2-2; tentative D call: TRBD2 (5 bases). The CDR3 loop spans 13 amino acids. CDR1 is LGHNA and CDR2 is YNFKEQ in the germline V gene. V was trimmed by 1 base and J by 8 bases, leaving 8 bases between them. The CDR3 reads CASSQVLAGELFF. The CDR3 DNA is TGTGCCAGCAGCCAAGTCCTAGCTGGGGAGCTGTTTTTT.

V is TRBV30 and J is TRBJ2-7, with TRBD1 matching over 8 bases. The V gene's germline CDR1 is GTSNPN and CDR2 SVGIG (reference sequence). CDR3 size: 13 residues. The trim removed 2 bases at V and 3 bases at J, leaving 3 bases unmatched. The CDR3 DNA is TGTGCCTGGAGTTCCGGACAGGGCTACGAGCAGTACTTC. Translating it yields CAWSSGQGYEQYF.

The chain is built from TRBV19 and TRBJ1-6; 10 bases agree with TRBD1. The V segment lost 1 base and the J segment 6 bases; nucleotides outside the gene matches: 3. CDR3 length: 16 amino acids. In germline, CDR1 is LNHDA, CDR2 SQIVND (reference sequence). The CDR3 protein is CASSIGGTGVNSPLHF. In DNA form, the CDR3 reads TGTGCCAGTAGTATAGGGGGGACAGGGGTTAATTCACCCCTCCACTTT.

The chain is built from TRBV9 and TRBJ1-4, with 7 nucleotides matching TRBD1. Germline lookup yields CDR1 SGDLS and CDR2 YYNGEE. Unmatched junction bases numbered 8, after V lost 4 bases and J lost 8 bases. The CDR3 extends over 14 amino acids. The CDR3 sequence is CASSSQGVGEKLFF. CDR3 coding DNA: TGTGCCAGCAGCAGTCAGGGGGTAGGCGAAAAACTGTTTTTT.

The chain recombines TRBV5-1 with TRBJ2-7; possible D gene TRBD2, 6 bases. Trimming removed 0 bases from V and 2 bases from J, with 12 bases in between. CDR1 is SGHRS, CDR2 YFSETQ, per germline. The CDR3 is 15 residues long. The CDR3 DNA is TGCGCCAGCAGCTTGGTTTTAGCGGATACCTACGAGCAGTACTTC. Translated, it gives CASSLVLADTYEQYF.

This clone has a single count. The chain uses TRBV6-1 and TRBJ2-3, with 11 bases lining up with TRBD2. Germline loops: CDR1 MNHNS, CDR2 SASEGT. V shed 4 bases and J 4 bases; nucleotides not matched to a gene: 7. The CDR3 is 16 amino acids. The CDR3 DNA reads TGTGCCAGCAGTGGTAGCGGGGGGGCCAATCCAGATACGCAGTATTTT. Translating it yields CASSGSGGANPDTQYF.

The gene calls are TRBV27 and TRBJ2-7; TRBD2 matches 8 bases. The J segment lost 4 bases and the V segment lost 4 bases, leaving 6 bases of the junction unmatched. Germline CDR1 is MNHEY and CDR2 is SMNVEV (reference sequence). The CDR3 length is 14 residues. This CDR3 is CASSYKRERYEQYF. As DNA, the CDR3 is TGTGCCAGCAGTTACAAGCGGGAGAGGTACGAGCAGTACTTC.

The sample holds one count of this clone. The chain is built from TRBV2 and TRBJ2-7; 10 bases agree with TRBD2. Germline CDR1 reads SNHLY; CDR2 reads FYNNEI. V trimming: 6 bases; J trimming: 2 bases; junction bases outside the gene matches: 10. CDR3 length equals 16 residues. CDR3 loop: CASSPTLLAGAYEQYF. CDR3 nucleotides: TGTGCCAGCAGCCCTACCCTCCTAGCGGGGGCCTACGAGCAGTACTTC. The whole variable domain, remainder taken from reference TRBV2 and TRBJ2-7, is EPEVTQTPSHQVTQMGQEVILRCVPISNHLYFYWYRQILGQKVEFLVSFYNNEISEKSEIFDDQFSVERPDGSNFTLKIRSTKLEDSAMYFCASSPTLLAGAYEQYFGPGTRLTVT.

This sequence joins TRBV29-1 and TRBJ2-7, with a possible D match to TRBD1 (5 bases). The CDR3 is 12 residues long. The germline gives CDR1 SQVTM, CDR2 ANQGSEA. Trimming stripped 1 base from V and 7 bases from J, with 11 bases between. CDR3 DNA: TGCAGCGTTGAAGGGCAGGGCGATGAGCAGTACTTC. Translated: CSVEGQGDEQYF.

This clone was counted a single time. The chain couples TRBV19 to TRBJ1-1; tentatively, D is TRBD1 (6 bases). The V end was cut by 5 bases, the J end by 1 base, with 14 bases between. The CDR3 covers 15 residues. Germline loops: CDR1 LNHDA, CDR2 SQIVND (reference sequence). CDR3 sequence: CASSLGTGKNTEAFF. In DNA form, the CDR3 reads TGTGCCAGTAGTTTGGGAACAGGGAAGAACACTGAAGCTTTCTTT.

V gene TRBV14 combines with J gene TRBJ2-7; D is possibly TRBD2 (5 bases). V lost 8 bases, J lost 7 bases, and 15 bases lay in between. CDR1 and CDR2 (germline): SGHDN, FVKESK. This CDR3 is built from 12 residues. The CDR3 is CASGRGAGEQYF. CDR3 DNA: TGTGCCAGCGGTCGGGGAGCAGGAGAGCAGTACTTC.

Here the CDR3 reads CAWSETMEGYTF. The CDR3 nucleotides read TGTGCCTGGAGTGAGACAATGGAAGGCTACACCTTC. The rearrangement links TRBV30 to TRBJ1-2, with D unresolved. V gave up 1 base and J gave up 8 bases, with 11 bases separating them. This CDR3 is 12 amino acids long. The V gene's germline CDR1 is GTSNPN and CDR2 SVGIG (reference sequence).

This chain connects TRBV28 to TRBJ2-5; 16 positions match TRBD2. V gave up 8 bases and J gave up 4 bases; unmatched junction bases: 1. Germline V gene data show CDR1 as MDHEN and CDR2 as SYDVKM. The CDR3 contains 14 residues. Here the CDR3 reads CASGTSGGAETQYF. The CDR3 DNA reads as TGTGCCAGCGGGACTAGCGGGGGGGCAGAGACCCAGTACTTC.

The CDR3 DNA is TGTGCCAGCACCCCCGACAGGGCGACTGGAAACACCATATATTTT. It encodes CASTPDRATGNTIYF. The gene calls are TRBV6-6 and TRBJ1-3; 7 positions agree with TRBD1. Trimming removed 7 bases from V and 2 bases from J; junction bases left unmatched: 8. Germline V lookup: CDR1 MNHNY, CDR2 SVGAGI (reference sequence). The CDR3 consists of 15 residues.

This clone has just a few counts. The chain couples TRBV6-1 to TRBJ2-2, with D maybe TRBD2 (5 bases). V was cut by 8 bases and J by 3 bases, with 16 bases left in between. The CDR3 runs to 15 residues. The V gene's germline CDR1 is MNHNS and CDR2 SASEGT. This CDR3 reads CASSGMGAYTGELFF. DNA of the CDR3: TGTGCCAGCTCAGGCATGGGAGCATACACCGGGGAGCTGTTTTTT.

V gene TRBV30 combines with J gene TRBJ2-2, with 7 bases fitting TRBD1. The V and J ends lost 4 bases and 6 bases, in that order; junction bases with no gene match: 5. Per germline, CDR1 GTSNPN and CDR2 SVGIG (reference sequence). The CDR3 is made up of 13 amino acids. The CDR3 sequence is CAWTLRGSGELFF. For the CDR3, the DNA is TGTGCCTGGACCCTCAGGGGGTCCGGGGAGCTGTTTTTT.

This clone came up a few times. The V and J genes are TRBV5-1 and TRBJ1-1; TRBD1 is a possible D gene (6 bases). The V gene lost 4 bases and the J gene lost 4 bases, with 14 bases spanning the gap. The germline V gene has CDR1 SGHRS and CDR2 YFSETQ. This CDR3 has 14 amino acids. The CDR3 loop is CASSLGGSSTEAFF. CDR3 DNA sequence: TGCGCCAGCAGCCTGGGGGGCTCGAGCACTGAAGCTTTCTTT.